This is a list of T cell receptor beta chains from one sample in a study of blood T cells in healthy people across ages. TCRdb re-called the 5' RACE reads with MiXCR, one entry per CDR3 protein. Altogether hundreds of thousands of distinct CDR3 sequences are present, 40% to 65% being singletons, with the ten largest covering approximately 15%. Sequencing input: blood. The receptor set was obtained from an elderly woman in good health. CDR3s include the opening cysteine and the closing phenylalanine or tryptophan. D genes are given only for firm matches. Size is omitted from some rows. Given values are once, few, many or a class for expanded clones.

clone size	D gene	J gene	V gene	CDR3 protein	CDR3 DNA
few	.	TRBJ2-1	TRBV29-1	CSVEEQPGFEQFF	TGCAGCGTTGAAGAACAGCCGGGGTTTGAGCAGTTCTTC
.	.	TRBJ2-1	TRBV29-1	CSAGGDRDTHNEQFF	TGCAGCGCTGGGGGTGACCGGGACACACACAATGAGCAGTTCTTC
many	TRBD2	TRBJ2-3	TRBV4-1	CASSQEGLGGTDTQYF	TGCGCCAGCAGCCAAGAGGGACTAGGGGGCACAGATACGCAGTATTTT
.	.	TRBJ2-6	TRBV28	CASSHVTGANVLTF	TGTGCCAGCAGCCACGTGACTGGGGCCAACGTCCTGACTTTC
once	.	TRBJ2-3	TRBV11-1	CASSLVAGHSTDTQYF	TGTGCCAGCAGCTTAGTGGCGGGCCATAGCACAGATACGCAGTATTTT
once	.	TRBJ2-4	TRBV28	CASSLLGGKTNIQYF	TGTGCCAGCAGTTTATTAGGAGGGAAGACTAACATTCAGTACTTC
once	.	TRBJ2-1	TRBV29-1	CSVRVGGSYNEQFF	TGCAGCGTTCGAGTTGGCGGGTCCTACAATGAGCAGTTCTTC
.	.	TRBJ1-5	TRBV10-3	CAISPRGSNQPQHF	TGTGCCATCAGCCCTAGGGGTAGCAATCAGCCCCAGCATTTT
many	.	TRBJ2-1	TRBV20-1	CSAPGQGPYSYNEQFF	TGCAGTGCTCCTGGCCAGGGGCCATACTCCTACAATGAGCAGTTCTTC
few	.	TRBJ2-2	TRBV7-2	CASSPRSPGELFF	TGTGCCAGCAGCCCCCGCAGCCCCGGGGAGCTGTTTTTT
once	TRBD1	TRBJ2-5	TRBV24-1	CATSRQGLGGETQYF	TGTGCCACCAGCCGACAGGGATTGGGCGGGGAGACCCAGTACTTC
.	TRBD1	TRBJ2-3	TRBV20-1	CSANRGSTDTQYF	TGCAGTGCTAACAGGGGGAGCACAGATACGCAGTATTTT
.	TRBD1	TRBJ1-6	TRBV27	CASGPGGNNSPLHF	TGTGCCAGCGGACCAGGGGGTAATAATTCACCCCTCCACTTT